This T cell receptor (beta chain) appears in the sequencing data of a study of T cells in Graves' hyperthyroidism and ophthalmopathy. Findings and caveats of the study: Most thyroid clonotypes with frequency above 0.001 were detected in blood.

Amplification of TCR beta CDR3 regions used RNA as the template. HTBI primers were employed in a first-round RT-PCR of the TCR CDR3. Each CDR3 protein gets one entry after TCRdb re-called the multiplex PCR reads with MiXCR. The sample carries more than 550,000 distinct CDR3 sequences, around 20% recorded once. Patients aged 18 to 65 with hyperthyroidism were newly diagnosed, with duration under 2 months. This clonotype was counted only a few times. Its specificity is unknown. The CDR3 is made up of 12 amino acids. V was shortened by 2 bases and J by 6 bases, with 5 bases between the two germline ends. Germline CDR1 SEHNR, CDR2 FQNEAQ (reference sequence).

Sequenced sample: blood. The clonotype originates from a woman in her fifties or sixties with Graves' hyperthyroidism that later progressed to Graves' ophthalmopathy. The genes are TRBV7-9 and TRBJ2-4; weak D call: TRBD1 (5 bases). The CDR3 spells CASSLRGNIQYF. The DNA of the CDR3 is TGTGCCAGCAGCTTAAGGGGAAACATTCAGTACTTC.